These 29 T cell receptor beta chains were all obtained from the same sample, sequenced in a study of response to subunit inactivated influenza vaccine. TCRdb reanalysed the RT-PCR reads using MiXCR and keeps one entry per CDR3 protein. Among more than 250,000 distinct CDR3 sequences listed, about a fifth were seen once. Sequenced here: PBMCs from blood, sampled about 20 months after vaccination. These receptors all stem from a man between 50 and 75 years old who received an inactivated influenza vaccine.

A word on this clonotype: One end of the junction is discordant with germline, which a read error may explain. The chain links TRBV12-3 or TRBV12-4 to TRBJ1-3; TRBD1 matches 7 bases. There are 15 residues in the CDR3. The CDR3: CASRPTGTSGNTIYF. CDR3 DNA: TGTGCCAGCAGGCCGACAGGGACCTCTGGTAACACCATATATTTT.

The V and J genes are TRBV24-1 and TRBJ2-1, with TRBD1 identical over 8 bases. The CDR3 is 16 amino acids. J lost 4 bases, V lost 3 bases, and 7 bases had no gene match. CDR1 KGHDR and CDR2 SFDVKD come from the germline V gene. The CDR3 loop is CATSDPGGSNYNEQFF. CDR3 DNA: TGTGCCACCAGTGATCCAGGGGGCAGTAATTACAATGAGCAGTTCTTC.

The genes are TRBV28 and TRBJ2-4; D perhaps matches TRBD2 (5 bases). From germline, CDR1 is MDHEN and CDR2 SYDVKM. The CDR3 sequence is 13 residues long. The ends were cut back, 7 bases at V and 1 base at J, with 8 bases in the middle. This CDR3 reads CASTRDAKNIQYF. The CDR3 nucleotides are TGTGCCAGCACGAGGGATGCCAAAAACATTCAGTACTTC.

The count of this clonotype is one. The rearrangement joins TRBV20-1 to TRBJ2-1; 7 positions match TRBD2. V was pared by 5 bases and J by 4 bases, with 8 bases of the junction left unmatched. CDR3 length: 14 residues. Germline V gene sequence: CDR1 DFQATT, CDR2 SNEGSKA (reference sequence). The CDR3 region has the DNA TGCAGTGCTGCACCGGGACTAAATTACAATGAGCAGTTCTTC. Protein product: CSAAPGLNYNEQFF.

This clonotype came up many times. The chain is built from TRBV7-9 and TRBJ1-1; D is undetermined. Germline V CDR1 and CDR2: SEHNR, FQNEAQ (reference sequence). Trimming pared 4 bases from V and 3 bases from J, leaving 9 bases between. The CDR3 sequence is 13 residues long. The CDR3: CASSSSAHTEAFF. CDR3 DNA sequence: TGTGCCAGCAGCTCGTCGGCCCACACTGAAGCTTTCTTT.

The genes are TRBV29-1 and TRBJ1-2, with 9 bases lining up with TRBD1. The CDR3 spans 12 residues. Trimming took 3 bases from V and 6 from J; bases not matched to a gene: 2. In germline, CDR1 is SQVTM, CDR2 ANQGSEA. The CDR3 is CSVDRTGDGYTF. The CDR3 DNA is TGCAGCGTTGACCGGACAGGGGATGGCTACACCTTC.

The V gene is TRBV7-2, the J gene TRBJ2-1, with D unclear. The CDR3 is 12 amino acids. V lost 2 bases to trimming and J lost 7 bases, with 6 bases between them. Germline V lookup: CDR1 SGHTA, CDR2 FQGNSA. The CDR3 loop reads CASSLMVNEQFF. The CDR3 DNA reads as TGTGCCAGCAGCTTAATGGTGAATGAGCAGTTCTTC.

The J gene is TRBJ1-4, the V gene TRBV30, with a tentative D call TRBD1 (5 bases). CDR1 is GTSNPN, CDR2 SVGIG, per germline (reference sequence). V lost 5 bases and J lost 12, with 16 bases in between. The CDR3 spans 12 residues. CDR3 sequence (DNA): TGTGCCTGGGGGTTTGGGGCGCGGGAACTGTTTTTT. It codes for CAWGFGARELFF.

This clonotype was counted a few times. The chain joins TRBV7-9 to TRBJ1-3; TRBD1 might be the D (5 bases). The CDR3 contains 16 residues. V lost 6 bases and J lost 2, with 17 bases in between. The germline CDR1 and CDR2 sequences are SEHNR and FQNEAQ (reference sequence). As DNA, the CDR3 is TGTGCCAGCAGTTCCGAGTTGGGGGTCGCTGGAAACACCATATATTTT. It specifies CASSSELGVAGNTIYF.

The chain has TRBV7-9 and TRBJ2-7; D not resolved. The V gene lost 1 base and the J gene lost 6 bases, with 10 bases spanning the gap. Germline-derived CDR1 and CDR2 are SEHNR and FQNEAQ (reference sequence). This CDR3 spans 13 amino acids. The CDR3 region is CASSLGHPPEQYF. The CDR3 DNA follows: TGTGCCAGCAGCTTAGGTCACCCCCCCGAGCAGTACTTC.

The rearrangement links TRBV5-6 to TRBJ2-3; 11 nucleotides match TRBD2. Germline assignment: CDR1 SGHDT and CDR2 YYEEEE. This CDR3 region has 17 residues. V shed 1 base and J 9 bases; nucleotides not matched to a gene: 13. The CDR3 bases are TGTGCCAGCAGCTTGCCTCTAGCGGGAGGACATTTCGACACGCAGTATTTT. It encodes CASSLPLAGGHFDTQYF.

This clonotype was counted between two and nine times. CDR3 in DNA: TGTGCCATCATTCACGGGACTAGCGGGAGGGCCCAAGCCTACAATGAGCAGTTCTTC. Residues: CAIIHGTSGRAQAYNEQFF. The genes are TRBV12-3 or TRBV12-4 and TRBJ2-1; 16 nucleotides align to TRBD2. Trimming cost V 10 bases and J 2 bases; bases outside gene matches: 14. CDR3 length: 19 residues.

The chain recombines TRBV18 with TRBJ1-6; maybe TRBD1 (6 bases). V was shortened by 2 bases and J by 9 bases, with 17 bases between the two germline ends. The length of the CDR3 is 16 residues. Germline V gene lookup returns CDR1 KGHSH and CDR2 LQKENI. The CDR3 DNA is TGTGCCAGCTCACCAGCAGAATCAGGGGTAGGTTCACCCCTCCACTTT. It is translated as CASSPAESGVGSPLHF. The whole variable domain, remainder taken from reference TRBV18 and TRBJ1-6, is NAGVMQNPRHLVRRRGQEARLRCSPMKGHSHVYWYRQLPEEGLKFMVYLQKENIIDESGMPKERFSAEFPKEGPSILRIQQVVRGDSAAYFCASSPAESGVGSPLHFGNGTRLTVT.

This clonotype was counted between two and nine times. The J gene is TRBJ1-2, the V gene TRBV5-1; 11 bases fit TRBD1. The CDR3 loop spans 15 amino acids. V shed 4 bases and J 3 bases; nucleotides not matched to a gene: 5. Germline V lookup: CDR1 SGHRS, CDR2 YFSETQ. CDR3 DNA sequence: TGCGCCAGCAGCCCGTGGACAGGGGGCGACTATGGCTACACCTTC. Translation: CASSPWTGGDYGYTF. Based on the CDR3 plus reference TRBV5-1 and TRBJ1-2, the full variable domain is KAGVTQTPRYLIKTRGQQVTLSCSPISGHRSVSWYQQTPGQGLQFLFEYFSETQRNKGNFPGRFSGRQFSNSRSEMNVSTLELGDSALYLCASSPWTGGDYGYTFGSGTRLTVV.

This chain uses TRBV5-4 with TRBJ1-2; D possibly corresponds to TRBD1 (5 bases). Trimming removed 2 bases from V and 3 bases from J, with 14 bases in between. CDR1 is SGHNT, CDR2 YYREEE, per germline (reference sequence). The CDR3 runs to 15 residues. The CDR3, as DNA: TGTGCCAGCAGCTTAAAGCCGGCACAGGACTATGGCTACACCTTC. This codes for CASSLKPAQDYGYTF. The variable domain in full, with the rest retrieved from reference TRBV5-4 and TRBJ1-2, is ETGVTQSPTHLIKTRGQQVTLRCSSQSGHNTVSWYQQALGQGPQFIFQYYREEENGRGNFPPRFSGLQFPNYSSELNVNALELDDSALYLCASSLKPAQDYGYTFGSGTRLTVV.

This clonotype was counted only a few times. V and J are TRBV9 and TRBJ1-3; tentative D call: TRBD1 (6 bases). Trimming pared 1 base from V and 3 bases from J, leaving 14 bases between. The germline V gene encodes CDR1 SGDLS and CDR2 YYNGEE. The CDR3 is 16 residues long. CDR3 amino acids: CASSVPAGAGGNTIYF. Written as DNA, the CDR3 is TGTGCCAGCAGCGTACCGGCAGGGGCAGGTGGAAACACCATATATTTT.

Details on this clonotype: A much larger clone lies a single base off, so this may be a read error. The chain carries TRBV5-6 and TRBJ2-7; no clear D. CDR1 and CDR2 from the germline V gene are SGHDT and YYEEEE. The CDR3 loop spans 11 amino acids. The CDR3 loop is CASSVSNEQYF. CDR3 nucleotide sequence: TGTGCCAGCAGCGTCTCCAACGAGCAGTACTTC.

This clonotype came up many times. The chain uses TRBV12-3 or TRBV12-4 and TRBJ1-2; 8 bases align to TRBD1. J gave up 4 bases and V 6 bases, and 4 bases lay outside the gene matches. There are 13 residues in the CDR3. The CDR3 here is CASSRDRSYGYTF. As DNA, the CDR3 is TGTGCCAGCAGCCGGGACAGGAGCTATGGCTACACCTTC.

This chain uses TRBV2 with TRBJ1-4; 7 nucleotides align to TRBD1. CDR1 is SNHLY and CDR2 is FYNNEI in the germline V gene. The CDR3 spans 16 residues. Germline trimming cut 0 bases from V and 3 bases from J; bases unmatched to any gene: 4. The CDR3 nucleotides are TGTGCCAGCAGTGAAGCCAACAGGGGACCTAATGAAAAACTGTTTTTT. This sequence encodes CASSEANRGPNEKLFF.

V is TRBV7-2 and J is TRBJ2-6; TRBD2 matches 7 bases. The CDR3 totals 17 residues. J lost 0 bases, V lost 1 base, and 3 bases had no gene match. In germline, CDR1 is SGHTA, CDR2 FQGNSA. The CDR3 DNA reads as TGTGCCAGCAGCTTAGGTTGGGGGGGCTCTGGGGCCAACGTCCTGACTTTC. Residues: CASSLGWGGSGANVLTF.

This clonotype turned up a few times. CDR3: CASSLALGRGKREKLFF. For the CDR3, the DNA is TGTGCCAGCAGCTTAGCCTTGGGACGGGGGAAGAGGGAAAAACTGTTTTTT. V is TRBV7-2 and J is TRBJ1-4, with D perhaps matching TRBD1 (5 bases). V lost 0 bases to trimming and J lost 8 bases, with 19 bases between them. CDR1 is SGHTA and CDR2 is FQGNSA in the germline V gene. The CDR3 is 17 residues long.

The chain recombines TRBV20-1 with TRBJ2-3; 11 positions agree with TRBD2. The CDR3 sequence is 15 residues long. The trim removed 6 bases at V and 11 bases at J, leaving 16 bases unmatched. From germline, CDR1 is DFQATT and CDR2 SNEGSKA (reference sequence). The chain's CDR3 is CSAQGSSGRAGMQYF. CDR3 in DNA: TGCAGTGCCCAAGGGAGTAGCGGGAGGGCCGGTATGCAGTATTTT.

For the CDR3, the DNA is TGCAGTGCTAGGGGCCACCCGGGCACTGAAGCTTTCTTT. Encoded protein: CSARGHPGTEAFF. The chain links TRBV20-1 to TRBJ1-1; no clear D. Germline CDR1 is DFQATT and CDR2 is SNEGSKA (reference sequence). The ends were cut back, 3 bases at V and 4 bases at J, with 12 bases in the middle. The CDR3 has 13 residues.

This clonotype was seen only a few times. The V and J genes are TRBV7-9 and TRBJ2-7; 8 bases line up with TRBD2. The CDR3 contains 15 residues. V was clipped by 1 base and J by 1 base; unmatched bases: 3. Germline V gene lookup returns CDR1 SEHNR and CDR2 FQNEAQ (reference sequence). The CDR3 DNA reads TGTGCCAGCAGCTTAGGGACTAGCCTTTCCTACGAGCAGTACTTC. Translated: CASSLGTSLSYEQYF.

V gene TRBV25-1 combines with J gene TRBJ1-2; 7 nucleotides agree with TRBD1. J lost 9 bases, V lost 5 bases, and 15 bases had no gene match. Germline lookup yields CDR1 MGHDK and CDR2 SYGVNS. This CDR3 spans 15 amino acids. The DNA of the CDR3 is TGTGCCAGCAGTCCGGAGACAGGGCATCAGAGGAGCTACACCTTC. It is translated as CASSPETGHQRSYTF.

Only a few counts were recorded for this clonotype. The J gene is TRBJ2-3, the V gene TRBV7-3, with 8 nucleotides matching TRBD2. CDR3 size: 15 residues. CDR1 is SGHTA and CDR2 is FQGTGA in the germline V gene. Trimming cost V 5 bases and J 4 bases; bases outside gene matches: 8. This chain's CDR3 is CASSALAGTADTQYF. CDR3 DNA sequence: TGTGCCAGCAGCGCATTAGCGGGGACGGCAGATACGCAGTATTTT. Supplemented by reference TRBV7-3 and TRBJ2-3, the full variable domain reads GAGVSQTPSNKVTEKGKYVELRCDPISGHTALYWYRQSLGQGPEFLIYFQGTGAADDSGLPNDRFFAVRPEGSVSTLKIQRTERGDSAVYLCASSALAGTADTQYFGPGTRLTVL.

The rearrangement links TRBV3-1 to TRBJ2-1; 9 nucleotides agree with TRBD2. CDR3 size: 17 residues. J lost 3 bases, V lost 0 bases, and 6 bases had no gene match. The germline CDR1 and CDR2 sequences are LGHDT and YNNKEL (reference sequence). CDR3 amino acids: CASSQDSGTSRYNEQFF. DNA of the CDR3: TGTGCCAGCAGCCAAGATTCCGGGACTAGCCGCTACAATGAGCAGTTCTTC.

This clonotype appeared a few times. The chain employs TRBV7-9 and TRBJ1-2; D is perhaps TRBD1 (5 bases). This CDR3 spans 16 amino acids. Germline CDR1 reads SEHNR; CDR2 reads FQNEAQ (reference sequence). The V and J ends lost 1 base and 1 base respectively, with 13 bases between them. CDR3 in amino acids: CASSLVAAGSNYGYTF. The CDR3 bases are TGTGCCAGCAGCTTAGTGGCGGCAGGGAGTAACTATGGCTACACCTTC.

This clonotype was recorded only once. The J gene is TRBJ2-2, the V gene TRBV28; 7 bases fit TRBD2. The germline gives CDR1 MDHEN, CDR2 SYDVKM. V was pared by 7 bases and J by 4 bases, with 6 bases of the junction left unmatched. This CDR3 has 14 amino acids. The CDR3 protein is CASTRWGGTGELFF. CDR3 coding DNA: TGTGCCAGCACCCGATGGGGGGGCACCGGGGAGCTGTTTTTT.